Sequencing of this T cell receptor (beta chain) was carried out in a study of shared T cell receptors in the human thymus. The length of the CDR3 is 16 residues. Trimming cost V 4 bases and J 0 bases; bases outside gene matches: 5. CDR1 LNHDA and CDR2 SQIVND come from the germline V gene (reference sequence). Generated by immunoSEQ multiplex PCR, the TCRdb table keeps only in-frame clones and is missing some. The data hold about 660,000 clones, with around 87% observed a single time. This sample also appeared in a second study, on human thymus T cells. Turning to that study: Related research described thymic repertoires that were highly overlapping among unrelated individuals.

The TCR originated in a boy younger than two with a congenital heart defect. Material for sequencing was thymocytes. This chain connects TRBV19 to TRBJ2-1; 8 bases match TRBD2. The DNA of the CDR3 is TGTGCCAGTAGTACCCGGGGGGGCAGCTCCTACAATGAGCAGTTCTTC. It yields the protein CASSTRGGSSYNEQFF.